This T cell receptor (beta chain) was observed in a study of technical replicates of blood from a few donors. The germline V gene has CDR1 SGHRS and CDR2 YFSETQ. CDR3 length equals 15 residues. V trimming: 1 base; J trimming: 1 base; junction bases outside the gene matches: 1. Method: immunoSEQ multiplex PCR; TCRdb's copy keeps in-frame clones and lacks some. Of 95,000 to 100,000 clones in the sample, approximately 94% are singletons; the top ten hold approximately 0.2%. The sample taken for sequencing was T cells isolated from PBMCs. The sequence came from a human donor in good health. The chain joins TRBV5-1 to TRBJ1-3, with 8 nucleotides matching TRBD1. DNA of the CDR3: TGCGCCAGCAGCTTGCAGGGGGCTTCTGGAAACACCATATATTTT. Its translation: CASSLQGASGNTIYF.